These 15 T cell receptor beta chains share one sample of origin, sequenced in a study of identical twins. Using its own MiXCR run on the 5' RACE reads, TCRdb lists one record per CDR3 protein. Of roughly 230,000 distinct CDR3 sequences in the sample, about 9% are singletons; the top ten hold 2.5% to 3.5%. The same data also went into a second study, on yellow fever vaccine responses in identical twins.

The sample was CD8+ T cells sorted from blood. The receptor set was obtained from a woman aged 18-30 years in good health.

Ten or more counts support this clonotype. The V and J genes are TRBV12-3 or TRBV12-4 and TRBJ2-1, with a tentative D call TRBD2 (6 bases). The ends were cut back, 4 bases at V and 12 bases at J, with 28 bases in the middle. The CDR3 runs 17 residues. The CDR3: CASSSPFRGTENEGQFF. As DNA, the CDR3 is TGTGCCAGCAGTTCCCCGTTCCGCGGGACCGAAAATGAAGGGCAGTTCTTC.

The J gene is TRBJ2-1, the V gene TRBV11-1; possibly TRBD1 or TRBD2 for D (6 bases each). The CDR3 spans 18 residues. The germline V gene encodes CDR1 SGHAT and CDR2 FQDESV (reference sequence). With 0 bases removed from V and 3 bases from J, the gap between germline ends came to 18 bases. The CDR3 coding sequence is TGTGCCAGCAGCTTAGCCGGGGGCCCCCACCCCTTCTACAATGAGCAGTTCTTC. Amino acids: CASSLAGGPHPFYNEQFF.

The chain joins TRBV5-1 to TRBJ2-7, with D uncertain. Germline CDR1 is SGHRS and CDR2 is YFSETQ. Trimming took 0 bases from V and 5 from J, leaving 9 bases between them. The CDR3 runs 13 residues. CDR3 in amino acids: CASSLEVADEQYF. The CDR3 region has the DNA TGCGCCAGCAGCTTGGAAGTGGCCGACGAGCAGTACTTC. The variable domain in full, with the rest retrieved from reference TRBV5-1 and TRBJ2-7, is KAGVTQTPRYLIKTRGQQVTLSCSPISGHRSVSWYQQTPGQGLQFLFEYFSETQRNKGNFPGRFSGRQFSNSRSEMNVSTLELGDSALYLCASSLEVADEQYFGPGTRLTVT.

The chain recombines TRBV5-6 with TRBJ2-5; TRBD2 agrees at 14 bases. V was clipped by 1 base and J by 0 bases; unmatched bases: 8. This CDR3 has 19 amino acids. In germline, CDR1 is SGHDT, CDR2 YYEEEE. CDR3 sequence (DNA): TGTGCCAGCAGCTTGTCGGGACTAGCGGGGGAACAGTACCAAGAGACCCAGTACTTC. This encodes CASSLSGLAGEQYQETQYF.

This clonotype came up a few times. This chain uses TRBV27 with TRBJ1-2; D is perhaps TRBD1 (6 bases). The CDR3 spans 13 residues. V was trimmed by 5 bases and J by 3 bases, leaving 10 bases between them. The germline V gene encodes CDR1 MNHEY and CDR2 SMNVEV (reference sequence). The CDR3 DNA sequence: TGTGCCAGCAGTCTGGCAGGGGACTATGGCTACACCTTC. Translating gives CASSLAGDYGYTF.

There are many counts of this clonotype. V and J are TRBV12-3 or TRBV12-4 and TRBJ2-6; no firm D call. Deletions cut 1 base from V and 0 bases from J, with 13 bases between. The CDR3 loop spans 18 amino acids. The CDR3 DNA reads TGTGCCAGCAGTTTAGGTTCAGGAACTTTCTCTGGGGCCAACGTCCTGACTTTC. Protein: CASSLGSGTFSGANVLTF.

This clonotype turned up a few times. V usage is TRBV18 and J usage is TRBJ1-1; 9 bases agree with TRBD1. CDR3 length: 16 residues. The J segment lost 1 base and the V segment lost 6 bases, leaving 9 bases of the junction unmatched. Germline CDR1 reads KGHSH; CDR2 reads LQKENI. CDR3 DNA sequence: TGTGCCAGCTCGTATCCGGGACAGGGAACGAACACTGAAGCTTTCTTT. Residues: CASSYPGQGTNTEAFF.

This clonotype has only a few counts. The rearrangement links TRBV4-3 to TRBJ2-3; D is undetermined. Germline V gene data show CDR1 as LGHNA and CDR2 as YSLEER. The V and J ends lost 1 base and 8 bases respectively, with 10 bases between them. This CDR3 contains 13 residues. The CDR3 is CASSQGVAGTQYF. The CDR3 DNA is TGCGCCAGCAGCCAAGGGGTAGCCGGTACGCAGTATTTT.

The V and J genes are TRBV5-6 and TRBJ2-3; unclear D gene. The CDR3 has 14 residues. V lost 4 bases and J lost 5, with 14 bases in between. From germline, CDR1 is SGHDT and CDR2 YYEEEE. DNA of the CDR3: TGTGCCAGCAGCCAACTGAGAGGTCGAGATACGCAGTATTTT. Protein: CASSQLRGRDTQYF.

The chain joins TRBV3-1 to TRBJ1-2; D is uncertain. The CDR3 has 14 amino acids. Between the trimmed V and J ends, which lost 0 bases and 6 bases, there was a span of 11 bases. CDR1 is LGHDT and CDR2 is YNNKEL in the germline V gene (reference sequence). CDR3 nucleotides: TGTGCCAGCAGCCAAGAAGCCTGGCAGGATGGCTACACCTTC. It translates to CASSQEAWQDGYTF.

This clonotype was seen many times. The V call is TRBV5-1, the J call TRBJ2-7, with D possibly called TRBD1 or TRBD2 (5 bases each). This CDR3 has 15 residues. Between the trimmed V and J ends, which lost 0 bases and 2 bases, there was a span of 12 bases. Germline loops: CDR1 SGHRS, CDR2 YFSETQ. The DNA for the CDR3 is TGCGCCAGCAGCTTGGAGGGGAGCTTCCCCTACGAGCAGTACTTC. Translation gives CASSLEGSFPYEQYF.

This clonotype was counted only a few times. The chain combines TRBV5-6 with TRBJ1-1; no firm D call. V lost 2 bases and J 4 bases, leaving 9 bases between the germline ends. The CDR3 length is 13 residues. The germline CDR1 and CDR2 sequences are SGHDT and YYEEEE. CDR3 DNA sequence: TGTGCCAGCAGCTTCTTACAATCCACTGAAGCTTTCTTT. Translated: CASSFLQSTEAFF. The full variable domain, in which reference TRBV5-6 and TRBJ1-1 provide the parts outside the CDR3, is DAGVTQSPTHLIKTRGQQVTLRCSPKSGHDTVSWYQQALGQGPQFIFQYYEEEERQRGNFPDRFSGHQFPNYSSELNVNALLLGDSALYLCASSFLQSTEAFFGQGTRLTVV.

This clonotype was seen a handful of times. The chain employs TRBV7-9 and TRBJ1-5, with 11 positions matching TRBD1. Germline loops: CDR1 SEHNR, CDR2 FQNEAQ (reference sequence). This CDR3 is 17 amino acids long. Losses at the gene ends were 5 bases for V and 1 base for J; bases not matched to a gene: 7. CDR3 nucleotides: TGTGCCAGCAGCCCTGGGACAGGGGGGGTGAGCAATCAGCCCCAGCATTTT. This encodes CASSPGTGGVSNQPQHF.

The chain has TRBV7-6 and TRBJ2-1; no firm D call. Germline-derived CDR1 and CDR2 are SGHVS and FNYEAQ. CDR3 length equals 14 residues. Trimming removed 0 bases at V and 4 bases at J, with 7 bases between. The CDR3 loop reads CASSLAKGYNEQFF. CDR3 coding DNA: TGTGCCAGCAGCTTAGCGAAAGGATACAATGAGCAGTTCTTC. Full variable domain (missing parts from reference TRBV7-6 and TRBJ2-1): GAGVSQSPRYKVTKRGQDVALRCDPISGHVSLYWYRQALGQGPEFLTYFNYEAQQDKSGLPNDRFSAERPEGSISTLTIQRTEQRDSAMYRCASSLAKGYNEQFFGPGTRLTVL.

The rearrangement joins TRBV9 to TRBJ2-1; TRBD2 matches at 7 bases. The ends lost 3 bases at V and 5 bases at J; junction bases unmatched: 14. Germline values: CDR1 SGDLS, CDR2 YYNGEE. This CDR3 is 17 amino acids long. This chain's CDR3 is CASSAPIFAGDHNEQFF. CDR3 nucleotide sequence: TGTGCCAGCAGCGCCCCGATTTTTGCGGGGGACCACAATGAGCAGTTCTTC.